This TCR beta chain came from a study of T cell responses to AZD1222 COVID-19 vaccine. Study-wide findings and caveats: White British people made up most donors, females outnumbered males, and clonal diversity was possibly underestimated.

The table lists this clone with a count of one. Its antigen is not identified. Germline-derived CDR1 and CDR2 are SGDLS and YYNGEE. The CDR3 has 16 amino acids. Trimming took 0 bases from V and 3 from J, leaving 15 bases between them. Assay: immunoSEQ multiplex PCR; the TCRdb copy retains only in-frame clones and omits some. The repertoire holds 90,000 to 120,000 clones, with 70% to 90% as singletons. The chain carries TRBV9 and TRBJ1-2; D is unclear. The material was peripheral blood, obtained 28 days after the second AZD1222 dose. This TCR derives from an adult who received the AZD1222 COVID-19 vaccine. The CDR3 coding sequence is TGTGCCAGCAGCGTAGCTGGGAACAGTGGAGACTATGGCTACACCTTC. Translating gives CASSVAGNSGDYGYTF.